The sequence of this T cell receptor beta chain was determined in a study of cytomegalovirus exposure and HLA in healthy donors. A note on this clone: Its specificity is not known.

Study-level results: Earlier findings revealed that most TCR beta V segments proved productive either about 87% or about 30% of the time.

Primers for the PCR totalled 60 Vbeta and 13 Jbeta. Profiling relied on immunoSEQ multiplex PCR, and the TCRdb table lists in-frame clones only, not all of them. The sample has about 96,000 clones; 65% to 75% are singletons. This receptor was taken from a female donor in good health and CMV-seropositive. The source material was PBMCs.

CDR3 residues: CASSPTGEGTDTQYF. The CDR3, as DNA: TGTGCCAGCTCACCCACAGGGGAAGGGACAGATACGCAGTATTTT. This chain links TRBV18 with TRBJ2-3; 7 nucleotides align to TRBD1. Germline CDR1 is KGHSH and CDR2 is LQKENI. There are 15 residues in the CDR3. V was clipped by 3 bases and J by 3 bases; unmatched bases: 6.